Included here is one T cell receptor beta chain sequence, with context. The protocol was immunoSEQ multiplex PCR, while the TCRdb copy is restricted to in-frame clones and leaves out a portion. This table has about 50,000 clones, approximately 82% appearing once. The record originates from a study of blood T cell repertoires in COVID-19. The sequenced material came from peripheral blood. The receptor was isolated from a human donor in a cohort sampled during active COVID-19.

The CDR3 loop reads CASSASGGGIQYF. Written as DNA, the CDR3 is TGTGCCAGCAGCGCTAGCGGGGGTGGCATTCAGTACTTC. The chain recombines TRBV9 with TRBJ2-4; 10 bases map to TRBD2. Germline V gene data show CDR1 as SGDLS and CDR2 as YYNGEE. The V segment lost 3 bases and the J segment 9 bases; nucleotides outside the gene matches: 3. The CDR3 totals 13 residues.